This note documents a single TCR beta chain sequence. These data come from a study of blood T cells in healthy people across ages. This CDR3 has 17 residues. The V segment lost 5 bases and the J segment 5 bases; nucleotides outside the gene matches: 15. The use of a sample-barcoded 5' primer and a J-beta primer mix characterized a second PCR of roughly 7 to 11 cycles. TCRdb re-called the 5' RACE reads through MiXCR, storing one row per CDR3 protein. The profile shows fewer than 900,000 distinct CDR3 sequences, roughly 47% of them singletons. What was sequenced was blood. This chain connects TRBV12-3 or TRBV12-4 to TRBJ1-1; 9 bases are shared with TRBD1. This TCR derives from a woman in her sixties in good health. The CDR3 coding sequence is TGTGCCAGCAGTAGGTGGGACAGGGTGGCCAGAGAGACTGAAGCTTTCTTT. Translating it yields CASSRWDRVARETEAFF.